This T cell receptor beta chain is from a study of human T cells and chemical hapten exposure (dated by TCRdb to the early 2020s). A note on the overall study: For sensitization, 2% DPC in acetone was applied to a roughly 2 cm by roughly 2 cm area of upper inner arm skin. Patch testing was performed on the upper back with Finn chambers containing 0.01% DPC, and the patch tests were scored after 6 days according to International Contact Dermatitis Research Group standards. For TCR sequencing, blood came from 25 to 35 alopecia patients at anywhere from one to four time points (pre-sensitization, 2, 6 and 24 weeks). The libraries were sequenced as a pool, and the TCR yield per sample differed mostly because of small variations in library volumes within the pool. Blood samples were taken from patients before sensitization (week 0) and then at 2, 6 and about 24 weeks after DPC sensitization. Alopecia areata with under or over 50% scalp involvement, alopecia totalis and alopecia universalis were represented in the patient cohort, which was mostly female. Throughout the roughly 25-week study period, patients were also given weekly therapeutic DPC doses on the scalp. Peripheral blood TCR repertoire changes were tracked in vivo in alopecia patients during primary and secondary sensitization to the hapten diphenylcyclopropenone (DPC).

Library preparation used RACE. Instrument on record: NextSeq 500. During library preparation, unique molecular identifiers were attached to individual cDNA molecules so that TCRs could be counted in a quantitative, reproducible way. For every blood RNA sample, sequencing covered both the TCR alpha and TCR beta chains. The authors' analysis ran thus. Samples had a median of approximately 96,000 TCRs, with a range from roughly 20,000 to 690,600. The Decombinator software suite was used to annotate V, J and CDR3 in the TCR reads. For the PS versus PT1 abundance plots, all samples were subsampled to the same number of TCRs (28,000). TCRs were defined as expanded if absent before sensitization and observed at least eight times at the 2-week time point. TCRdb's own reprocessing of the public reads used fastp at Q25 and MiXCR and kept productive beta chains. Each entry merges the rows of one CDR3 protein and shows their most common DNA and genes. TCRdb's processing, not the authors', yielded these V and J calls. This sample is represented by some 50,000 distinct CDR3 sequences; around 9.3% of them were singletons. The top ten clones comprise roughly 13% of the sample.

What the work shows at the level of the full study, not this receptor alone: All patients had alopecia, a presumed autoimmune disease, so their immune response might differ from that of healthy individuals. No change with DPC sensitization was found in the number of TCRs above 1 in 1000 frequency, and no evidence of global repertoire structure alterations was found. Expanded TCRs formed significantly more large CDR3 similarity clusters than pre-sensitization or healthy control sets, consistent with antigen-driven responses. A positive correlation was found between the number of PT1 expanded TCRs and patch test score, with significance reached at thresholds 8, 16 and 32 but not 4. Repeated subsampling changed both the strength of the expansion versus patch-test correlation and the threshold at which the correlation became significant.

There are many counts of this clonotype. Its cognate antigen has yet to be identified. Qualities for individual bases were not recorded, and no much larger clone is one base off. The time point label of this sample denotes: patch test 1, 2 weeks after DPC sensitization. In the paper's terms, the treatment or condition label means: therapeutic diphenylcyclopropenone sensitization with weekly scalp DPC. At every patch-test visit, the blood draw took place before the patch test was put on. Patients were eligible if aged 18 to 70, diagnosed with alopecia and judged suitable for DPC therapy, and pregnant patients were excluded. Total RNA was isolated from unfractionated whole blood collected in Tempus Blood RNA tubes. The germline V gene encodes CDR1 MDHEN and CDR2 SYDVKM. The junction shows trimming of 6 bases on V and 0 bases on J, plus 4 bases between the germline ends. Its CDR3 holds 12 amino acids, cysteine through phenylalanine. Solely the CDR3 DNA is kept, with 36 bases framed from the first base.

The sample here was whole blood, taken in connection with sensitization to the hapten diphenylcyclopropenone (DPC). This TCR was recovered from a woman between 35 and 50 years old with alopecia areata. Some clones in this sample may be carry-over from other donors' samples. The chain links TRBV28 with TRBJ2-3; a confident D gene designation cannot be given. The encoded CDR3 is CASRSSTDTQYF. The sequenced DNA: TGTGCCAGCAGGTCGAGCACAGATACGCAGTATTTT.